This T cell receptor (beta chain) was sequenced for a study of blood T cell repertoires in COVID-19. Across the whole study: Samples taken during acute and convalescent COVID-19 were collected in the United States, Italy and Spain.

Authors' processing steps: Reference gene primer amplification yielded estimated nucleated cell counts. TCRdb keeps only in-frame clones here, not all; method: immunoSEQ multiplex PCR. D and trimming were read from the DNA, whereas the V and J calls and clone size are those reported in that table. The sample lists about 270,000 clones, roughly nine tenths occurring once. With 6 bases removed from V and 7 bases from J, the gap between germline ends came to 18 bases. CDR1 is MNHEY and CDR2 is SVGAGI in the germline V gene. This CDR3 has 15 amino acids. This sequence joins TRBV6-5 and TRBJ1-4; D is uncertain. The origin of this receptor is a woman between 18 and 29 years old who had recovered from COVID-19. The specimen was PBMCs or T cells enriched from blood (not recorded which). The CDR3 coding sequence is TGTGCCAGCAGCCGAACTGGAGGGCAATCTGAAAAACTGTTTTTT. Its protein product is CASSRTGGQSEKLFF.